The sequence of this T cell receptor beta chain was determined in a study of somatic mutations in cytotoxic T cells in rheumatoid arthritis. Trimming stripped 10 bases from V and 1 base from J, with 14 bases between. Germline V gene lookup returns CDR1 SNHLY and CDR2 FYNNEI. This CDR3 contains 14 residues. The method was immunoSEQ multiplex PCR; TCRdb's version includes in-frame clones alone and lacks a portion of them. The profile shows 25,000 to 35,000 clones, approximately 78% of them singletons. The sequencing sample was made of CD8+ T cells sorted from blood. The clonotype comes from an adult with rheumatoid arthritis. The chain employs TRBV2 and TRBJ2-1; D might be TRBD2 (6 bases). The CDR3 DNA follows: TGTGCCACCGTGACTAGATCATCCTACAATGAGCAGTTCTTC. This gives the protein CATVTRSSYNEQFF.